This TCR beta chain is from a study of T cell responses to AZD1222 COVID-19 vaccine. The study's findings and limits: White British donors predominated, females outnumbered males, and clonal diversity was possibly underestimated.

This CDR3 has 14 residues. CDR1 SEHNR and CDR2 FQNEAQ come from the germline V gene (reference sequence). Trimming removed 4 bases at V and 0 bases at J, with 8 bases between. Clones were read by immunoSEQ multiplex PCR, and TCRdb kept only the in-frame ones, dropping some. The table includes about 140,000 clones, roughly 90% detected once. A word on this clone: Its antigen is undetermined.

The receptor was isolated from an adult in good health. The sequences come from peripheral blood, collected on day 0 of AZD1222 vaccination. The gene calls are TRBV7-9 and TRBJ2-3, with D tentatively TRBD2 (5 bases). DNA of the CDR3: TGTGCCAGCAGCTCGGGATATAGCACAGATACGCAGTATTTT. Amino acid sequence: CASSSGYSTDTQYF.